This TCR beta chain comes out of a study of technical replicates of blood from a few donors. Germline lookup yields CDR1 MNHEY and CDR2 SVGAGI. The CDR3 sequence is 13 residues long. Trimming cost V 2 bases and J 5 bases, with 10 bases left between them. The assay was immunoSEQ multiplex PCR, and TCRdb's table has in-frame clones only and misses some. The sample has just under 100,000 clones, about 95% seen once; the top ten hold more than 0.2%. Sequencing input: T cells isolated from PBMCs. This receptor was obtained from a human donor in good health. The chain joins TRBV6-5 to TRBJ2-7; D gene ambiguous. CDR3 loop: CASSYPGVDEQYF. Written as DNA, the CDR3 is TGTGCCAGCAGTTACCCAGGTGTAGACGAGCAGTACTTC.